Reported below is one TCR beta chain. Its recognized antigen is unknown. No qualities accompany the bases; no much larger clone lies one base away. The sample has other DNA sequences that encode this CDR3 too. These data originate in a study of blood T cell repertoires in COVID-19 (dated by TCRdb to between 2020 and 2021). Regarding the research as a whole: Samples from collaborators originated in the United States, Italy and Spain and spanned both the acute and convalescent phases of COVID-19. Nearly every sample came with metadata listing a de-identified subject ID, COVID-19 status, age in years and sex. The samples were drawn from the first 160 participants of the ongoing ImmuneRACE study and from 1,254 subjects provided by 6 global collaborators. Deeply sampled blood TCRbeta repertoires from subjects exposed to, actively infected with, or recovered from COVID-19 were included in the dataset. HLA class I and class II types, where available, came from metadata supplied by the sample provider rather than from assay-based typing. The material from the prospective study consisted of cDNA or gDNA derived from T cells, B-cell-depleted T cells, or PBMCs. A freely available public database, intended as a resource for researchers studying the immune response to SARS-CoV-2, is where the repertoires were released.

Overall study outcomes, separate from this receptor: Clinical and demographic metadata were provided uncurated, with the amount varying by source and participant.

V and J lose 4 bases and 5 bases, and a span of 5 bases separates them. The CDR3, cysteine through phenylalanine, is 11 amino acids long. Of the read, only the CDR3 DNA is kept; its 33 bases are in frame from base 1. A second Seattle source provided samples from volunteer blood donors who had recovered from COVID-19. Each collaborating institution followed its own protocols to collect whole blood in K2EDTA tubes. For TCRbeta analysis, collaborators shipped samples as frozen whole blood, isolated PBMCs, or DNA extracted from either of those sample types. TCRbeta CDR3 regions were amplified from genomic DNA by means of the immunoSEQ Assay, a bias-controlled multiplex PCR. As for how the authors treated the data: The number of nucleated cells in each sample was estimated by amplification of reference gene primers within the assay. Sequence reads were collapsed and filtered to measure the absolute abundance of every unique TCRbeta CDR3 rearrangement. Productive Simpson clonality was computed per sample as the square root of Simpson's diversity index over productive rearrangements. As stored in TCRdb, this immuneACCESS dataset retains in-frame rearrangements with V and J assigned. A fraction of the clones does not appear; measured against another copy, unresolved V genes explain less than half of the discrepancy, and the remainder lacks a known reason. D and trimming come from the DNA, and the V and J calls and clone size come from that table. In all, the sample holds about 270,000 clones, and 88% of those were seen once. The ten largest clones take up less than 5% of the sample.

The sequenced material came from peripheral blood. The clonotype was recovered from a man in his sixties who had recovered from COVID-19. The receptor chain draws on TRBV12-3 or TRBV12-4 and TRBJ1-2; the D gene assignment is ambiguous. The CDR3 reads CASSSGYGYTF. The nucleotide sequence is given as TGTGCCAGCAGTTCAGGTTATGGCTACACCTTC.